The 22 T cell receptor beta chains below were found in one sample sequenced in a study of human T cells and chemical hapten exposure. TCRdb passed the RACE reads through MiXCR, listing each CDR3 protein once. This sample carries tens of thousands of distinct CDR3 sequences, about 10% of them seen once, and the ten largest clones take less than 5%. Time point defined: patch test 2, 6 weeks after DPC sensitization. Stated treatment: therapeutic diphenylcyclopropenone sensitization with weekly scalp DPC. Material: whole blood, obtained in connection with sensitization to the hapten diphenylcyclopropenone (DPC). All receptors derive from a woman aged 45 to 65 with alopecia areata. Some clones in this sample may be carry-over from other donors' samples.

This sequence joins TRBV5-1 and TRBJ2-5, with D possibly TRBD2 on 5 matching bases. Trimming took off 4 bases at V and 1 base at J, with 8 bases between the two ends. Looked up from germline, CDR1 is SGHRS and CDR2 is YFSETQ. The CDR3 contains 13 residues. CDR3 region: CASSPGFQETQYF. CDR3 sequence (DNA): TGCGCCAGCAGCCCGGGATTCCAAGAGACCCAGTACTTC.

The genes are TRBV4-2 and TRBJ2-1, with unresolved D. Looked up from germline, CDR1 is LGHNA and CDR2 is YNFKEQ. V was trimmed by 1 base and J by 0 bases, leaving 10 bases between them. The length of the CDR3 is 16 residues. The CDR3 here is CASSQGDPSSYNEQFF. The CDR3 DNA is TGTGCCAGCAGCCAAGGGGATCCGAGCTCCTACAATGAGCAGTTCTTC.

The chain employs TRBV30 and TRBJ1-2; the D is unclear. Looked up from germline, CDR1 is GTSNPN and CDR2 is SVGIG (reference sequence). The CDR3 spans 12 residues. Between the trimmed V and J ends, which lost 0 bases and 4 bases, there was a span of 6 bases. CDR3 DNA: TGTGCCTGGAGTGTTTCCAGCTATGGCTACACCTTC. It translates to CAWSVSSYGYTF. Drawing the rest from reference TRBV30 and TRBJ1-2, the complete variable domain is SQTIHQWPATLVQPVGSPLSLECTVEGTSNPNLYWYRQAAGRGLQLLFYSVGIGQISSEVPQNLSASRPQDRQFILSSKKLLLSDSGFYLCAWSVSSYGYTFGSGTRLTVV.

This clonotype has only a few counts. V gene TRBV6-5 combines with J gene TRBJ2-1; D might be TRBD2 (6 bases). CDR3 length: 15 residues. V shed 6 bases and J shed 4 bases, with 16 bases lying between them. Germline V gene lookup returns CDR1 MNHEY and CDR2 SVGAGI. The CDR3 DNA follows: TGTGCCAGCAGGCGACTAGGGAATGTGTACAATGAGCAGTTCTTC. As protein: CASRRLGNVYNEQFF.

The chain links TRBV7-2 to TRBJ2-1; 9 nucleotides align to TRBD2. Trimming removed 5 bases from V and 8 bases from J; junction bases left unmatched: 10. The CDR3 spans 15 residues. CDR1 and CDR2 from the germline V gene are SGHTA and FQGNSA. In DNA form, the CDR3 reads TGTGCCAGCAGCCCGACGGGACTAGCTAGTTATGAGCAGTTCTTC. This encodes CASSPTGLASYEQFF. Based on the CDR3 plus reference TRBV7-2 and TRBJ2-1, the full variable domain is GAGVSQSPSNKVTEKGKDVELRCDPISGHTALYWYRQSLGQGLEFLIYFQGNSAPDKSGLPSDRFSAERTGGSVSTLTIQRTQQEDSAVYLCASSPTGLASYEQFFGPGTRLTVL.

This clonotype was counted ten times or more. The chain carries TRBV29-1 and TRBJ2-7, with no clear D. The ends were cut back, 4 bases at V and 6 bases at J, with 13 bases in the middle. Germline V gene data show CDR1 as SQVTM and CDR2 as ANQGSEA. The CDR3 length is 12 residues. The CDR3 loop reads CSVGEVRLEQYF. CDR3 DNA sequence: TGCAGCGTTGGGGAAGTCCGGCTCGAGCAGTACTTC.

This clonotype was observed many times. The chain carries TRBV20-1 and TRBJ2-7; maybe TRBD2 (7 bases). CDR1 and CDR2 from the germline V gene are DFQATT and SNEGSKA (reference sequence). Trimming removed 6 bases at V and 3 bases at J, with 15 bases between. CDR3 length equals 13 residues. In nucleotides, the CDR3 is TGCAGTGCCAGCGGGGACACGGGCTACGAGCAGTACTTC. Its protein product is CSASGDTGYEQYF.

The DNA for the CDR3 is TGCAGTGCCGGGACTAGCGGGAGTACCAATGAGCAGTTCTTC. Its protein product is CSAGTSGSTNEQFF. This chain uses TRBV20-1 with TRBJ2-1; 14 bases align to TRBD2. The V and J ends lost 6 bases and 6 bases, in that order; junction bases with no gene match: 4. This CDR3 is 14 amino acids long. Germline V gene data show CDR1 as DFQATT and CDR2 as SNEGSKA (reference sequence).

As to this clonotype: A much larger clonotype is one base distant, so this may be a read error. This sequence joins TRBV11-2 and TRBJ2-2; perhaps TRBD1 as D (6 bases). From germline, CDR1 is SGHAT and CDR2 FQNNGV. The CDR3 is made up of 14 amino acids. CDR3 in amino acids: CASSLIWDTVELFF. The CDR3 bases are TGTGCCAGCAGCCTAATCTGGGACACCGTGGAGCTGTTTTTT.

This clonotype was seen repeatedly, ten times or more. This sequence joins TRBV7-6 and TRBJ1-6; D unclear. V dropped 5 bases and J dropped 10 bases, with 18 bases sitting between them. CDR3 length equals 15 residues. Looked up from germline, CDR1 is SGHVS and CDR2 is FNYEAQ. CDR3 sequence: CASSGFFGEESPLHF. The CDR3 DNA is TGTGCCAGCAGCGGGTTTTTCGGGGAAGAATCACCCCTCCACTTT. Filled out from reference TRBV7-6 and TRBJ1-6, the complete variable domain reads GAGVSQSPRYKVTKRGQDVALRCDPISGHVSLYWYRQALGQGPEFLTYFNYEAQQDKSGLPNDRFSAERPEGSISTLTIQRTEQRDSAMYRCASSGFFGEESPLHFGNGTRLTVT.

This clonotype was detected a few times. The V gene is TRBV27, the J gene TRBJ2-7, with TRBD2 identical over 7 bases. CDR1 and CDR2 (germline): MNHEY, SMNVEV (reference sequence). The V gene end was trimmed by 2 bases and the J gene end by 3 bases; junction bases not matched to a gene: 4. CDR3 size: 14 residues. The chain's CDR3 is CASSLGPSGYEQYF. In DNA form, the CDR3 reads TGTGCCAGCAGTTTAGGTCCTAGCGGCTACGAGCAGTACTTC.

The table lists this clonotype with many counts. V and J are TRBV3-1 and TRBJ1-4; D gene ambiguous. Germline assignment: CDR1 LGHDT and CDR2 YNNKEL (reference sequence). The CDR3 loop spans 15 amino acids. V lost 4 bases, J lost 6 bases, and 15 bases lay in between. The CDR3 bases are TGTGCCAGCAGCCCGCGGGTAAACCTTTATGAAAAACTGTTTTTT. It codes for CASSPRVNLYEKLFF.

The J gene is TRBJ2-1, the V gene TRBV6-6; D remains ambiguous. From germline, CDR1 is MNHNY and CDR2 SVGAGI (reference sequence). V was trimmed by 2 bases and J by 7 bases, leaving 18 bases between them. This CDR3 has 16 amino acids. The CDR3, as DNA: TGTGCCAGCAGTTACCAAGAACTCGGAGACAATAATGAGCAGTTCTTC. It is translated as CASSYQELGDNNEQFF.

This clonotype was detected ten times or more. The genes are TRBV20-1 and TRBJ1-4; 9 nucleotides agree with TRBD1. Looked up from germline, CDR1 is DFQATT and CDR2 is SNEGSKA (reference sequence). Trimming cost V 8 bases and J 7 bases; bases outside gene matches: 2. The CDR3 covers 11 residues. CDR3 DNA: TGCAGTCCGGGACAGGGTGAAAAACTGTTTTTT. Translating gives CSPGQGEKLFF.

The J gene is TRBJ2-3, the V gene TRBV28; 8 bases align to TRBD1. There are 14 residues in the CDR3. Unmatched junction bases numbered 4, after V lost 2 bases and J lost 6 bases. Per germline, CDR1 MDHEN and CDR2 SYDVKM. CDR3 bases: TGTGCCAGCAGTTTAGGACAGGGAGGTGATACGCAGTATTTT. Its protein product is CASSLGQGGDTQYF.

The chain carries TRBV28 and TRBJ2-3; 8 bases agree with TRBD2. Germline trimming cut 1 base from V and 3 bases from J; bases unmatched to any gene: 6. The germline CDR1 and CDR2 sequences are MDHEN and SYDVKM. This CDR3 has 16 residues. The chain's CDR3 is CASSLLFLAGTDTQYF. The CDR3 DNA is TGTGCCAGCAGTTTATTGTTTCTAGCGGGTACAGATACGCAGTATTTT.

The chain combines TRBV2 with TRBJ2-3; D gene ambiguous. CDR1 and CDR2 from the germline V gene are SNHLY and FYNNEI. V gave up 6 bases and J gave up 5 bases, with 12 bases separating them. The CDR3 runs 13 residues. The CDR3 coding sequence is TGTGCCAGCAGGGTTCAACTTATAGATACGCAGTATTTT. Protein: CASRVQLIDTQYF.

In this sample, this clonotype turned up many times. This chain connects TRBV7-2 to TRBJ2-5; 7 nucleotides agree with TRBD1. CDR3 length equals 13 residues. CDR1 and CDR2 from the germline V gene are SGHTA and FQGNSA. The trim removed 2 bases at V and 4 bases at J, leaving 1 base unmatched. CDR3 sequence reads: CASSLSGGETQYF. Here the CDR3 DNA reads TGTGCCAGCAGCTTATCAGGGGGAGAGACCCAGTACTTC.

In its sample, this clonotype was seen many times. The genes are TRBV24-1 and TRBJ2-1; 8 positions agree with TRBD1. V trimming: 9 bases; J trimming: 2 bases; junction bases outside the gene matches: 8. This CDR3 spans 15 amino acids. CDR1 is KGHDR and CDR2 is SFDVKD in the germline V gene. CDR3 DNA: TGTGCCACCGGGCACGGGACAGGCGCCTACAATGAGCAGTTCTTC. It specifies CATGHGTGAYNEQFF.

CDR3 in amino acids: CASSLPTSEKTDTQYF. The CDR3 DNA reads TGCGCCAGCAGCTTGCCGACTAGCGAGAAGACAGATACGCAGTATTTT. The chain is built from TRBV5-1 and TRBJ2-3; 8 bases align to TRBD2. The V segment lost 1 base and the J segment 3 bases; nucleotides outside the gene matches: 7. This CDR3 has 16 residues. Per the germline V gene, CDR1 is SGHRS and CDR2 is YFSETQ.

This clonotype appeared a few times. The V gene is TRBV5-6, the J gene TRBJ2-5; 9 bases are shared with TRBD1. The V segment lost 3 bases and the J segment 0 bases; nucleotides outside the gene matches: 6. Germline assignment: CDR1 SGHDT and CDR2 YYEEEE. The CDR3 runs to 16 residues. As DNA, the CDR3 is TGTGCCAGCAGCTCATCGACAGGGGGGGACCAAGAGACCCAGTACTTC. Encoded protein: CASSSSTGGDQETQYF.

J is TRBJ2-1 and V is TRBV18, with 8 bases lining up with TRBD1. The trim removed 4 bases at V and 5 bases at J, leaving 7 bases unmatched. The CDR3 runs 15 residues. CDR1 and CDR2 (germline): KGHSH, LQKENI. This chain's CDR3 is CASSHKTGAHNEQFF. CDR3 nucleotide sequence: TGTGCCAGCTCACATAAGACAGGGGCCCACAATGAGCAGTTCTTC.